This T cell receptor (beta chain) is from a study of cytomegalovirus exposure and HLA in healthy donors. General study findings and limits: Donors were assumed by presence/absence analyses to have roughly uniform sequencing depth. High sensitivity and specificity were reportedly achieved when the classifier diagnosed cytomegalovirus status. In a later analysis, common viral pathogens appeared linked to several of the most significant clusters. Later analysis suggested most CMV-associated TCR beta chains were HLA-restricted.

A remark on this clone: Its specificity is not known.

Primers for the PCR totalled 60 Vbeta and 13 Jbeta. Measured with immunoSEQ multiplex PCR; TCRdb has only the in-frame clones, and not every one. The sample consists of approximately 160,000 clones, 76% of them appearing once. This CDR3 has 12 amino acids. Trimming pared 5 bases from V and 6 bases from J, leaving 7 bases between. Germline V lookup: CDR1 MNHEY, CDR2 SMNVEV (reference sequence). The V call is TRBV27, the J call TRBJ2-2; D remains unclear. What was sequenced was PBMCs. This clonotype was obtained from a female donor in good health and CMV-seronegative. CDR3 nucleotides: TGTGCCAGCAGTCCCCCCTCCGGGGAGCTGTTTTTT. It codes for CASSPPSGELFF.